Shown below are 22 T cell receptor beta chains from a single sample sequenced in a study of T cell responses to AZD1222 COVID-19 vaccine. Libraries were prepared by immunoSEQ multiplex PCR; TCRdb keeps only in-frame clonotypes and omits some of them. The sample has 150,000 or so clones; about 91% are singletons. The sample was peripheral blood, taken on day 0 of AZD1222 vaccination. Receptors were obtained from an adult in good health.

The chain is built from TRBV7-2 and TRBJ2-3; 13 nucleotides line up with TRBD2. The CDR3 sequence is 17 residues long. Losses at the gene ends were 1 base for V and 5 bases for J; bases not matched to a gene: 6. CDR1 is SGHTA, CDR2 FQGNSA, per germline. CDR3 sequence: CASSLETSGGLKDTQYF. CDR3 nucleotides: TGTGCCAGCAGCTTAGAGACTAGCGGGGGGCTCAAAGATACGCAGTATTTT.

V usage is TRBV5-6 and J usage is TRBJ2-7; 10 bases match TRBD1. Unmatched junction bases numbered 6, after V lost 1 base and J lost 2 bases. CDR3 length: 16 amino acids. CDR1 and CDR2 from the germline V gene are SGHDT and YYEEEE. For the CDR3, the DNA is TGTGCCAGCAGCTTGTTAGGGACAGGGGCCACCTACGAGCAGTACTTC. Its protein product is CASSLLGTGATYEQYF.

This clone was counted a single time. The rearrangement uses TRBV15 and TRBJ2-3; TRBD2 matches at 10 bases. Trimming removed 5 bases from V and 5 bases from J; junction bases left unmatched: 7. The germline gives CDR1 LNHNV, CDR2 YYDKDF (reference sequence). This CDR3 contains 15 residues. The CDR3 DNA sequence: TGTGCCACCAGCGGAGCGGGAGGGTGGGGAGATACGCAGTATTTT. Protein sequence: CATSGAGGWGDTQYF.

V gene TRBV7-2 combines with J gene TRBJ2-3; no clear D. The CDR3 runs 13 residues. Deletions cut 5 bases from V and 6 bases from J, with 12 bases between. Per germline, CDR1 SGHTA and CDR2 FQGNSA. The CDR3: CASSNPVMDTQYF. In DNA, the CDR3 is TGTGCCAGCAGCAACCCGGTGATGGATACGCAGTATTTT.

Of note for this clone: A read error may account for a junction end that differs from germline. The J gene is TRBJ2-5, the V gene TRBV10-3, with TRBD2 matching over 9 bases. CDR1 and CDR2 from the germline V gene are ENHRY and SYGVKD. The CDR3 loop spans 17 amino acids. CDR3 nucleotides: TGTGCCACCAGTGAAGGGGTAGCGGGGGTATACCAAGAGACCCAGTACTTC. Translating it yields CATSEGVAGVYQETQYF.

The V call is TRBV30, the J call TRBJ1-2; 8 bases fit TRBD1. The CDR3 sequence is 12 residues long. Trimming removed 5 bases from V and 4 bases from J; junction bases left unmatched: 3. Germline V gene data show CDR1 as GTSNPN and CDR2 as SVGIG (reference sequence). The CDR3 sequence is CAWSGQGYGYTF. The CDR3 DNA sequence: TGTGCCTGGTCAGGACAGGGCTATGGCTACACCTTC.

The chain links TRBV19 to TRBJ2-3; 12 nucleotides align to TRBD2. The CDR3 covers 17 residues. The ends lost 6 bases at V and 0 bases at J; junction bases unmatched: 7. Germline-derived CDR1 and CDR2 are LNHDA and SQIVND (reference sequence). In DNA form, the CDR3 reads TGTGCCAGTAGGGATTTACTAGCGGGAGGAAGCACAGATACGCAGTATTTT. Translation gives CASRDLLAGGSTDTQYF. Full variable domain (outside the CDR3, taken from reference TRBV19 and TRBJ2-3): DGGITQSPKYLFRKEGQNVTLSCEQNLNHDAMYWYRQDPGQGLRLIYYSQIVNDFQKGDIAEGYSVSREKKESFPLTVTSAQKNPTAFYLCASRDLLAGGSTDTQYFGPGTRLTVL.

The V call is TRBV2, the J call TRBJ1-2; a possible D gene is TRBD1 (5 bases). The CDR3 consists of 13 residues. With 3 bases removed from V and 3 bases from J, the gap between germline ends came to 8 bases. Germline V CDR1 and CDR2: SNHLY, FYNNEI. Written as DNA, the CDR3 is TGTGCCAGCAGTGATACGGGGGACTATGGCTACACCTTC. Translation gives CASSDTGDYGYTF.

V is TRBV29-1 and J is TRBJ1-1; D possibly corresponds to TRBD1 (5 bases). Per germline, CDR1 SQVTM and CDR2 ANQGSEA. The CDR3 has 14 residues. The V gene lost 4 bases and the J gene lost 2 bases, with 14 bases spanning the gap. DNA of the CDR3: TGCAGCGTTGGGTTCCGTGGGGGAAACACTGAAGCTTTCTTT. It codes for CSVGFRGGNTEAFF.

This chain connects TRBV6-5 to TRBJ1-6; D may be TRBD1 (5 bases). Looked up from germline, CDR1 is MNHEY and CDR2 is SVGAGI. V was clipped by 9 bases and J by 9 bases, with 21 bases between them. The CDR3 has 15 amino acids. The CDR3 coding sequence is TGTGCCAGTGGGGTCGGGCCACCCCAGGGTTCACCCCTCCACTTT. It encodes CASGVGPPQGSPLHF.

The chain has TRBV4-3 and TRBJ1-5; 9 nucleotides align to TRBD1. Germline V CDR1 and CDR2: LGHNA, YSLEER. The trim removed 4 bases at V and 4 bases at J, leaving 5 bases unmatched. This CDR3 comprises 15 residues. CDR3 protein: CASSLGQGLNQPQHF. The CDR3 DNA is TGCGCCAGCAGCCTCGGACAGGGGCTAAATCAGCCCCAGCATTTT.

V gene TRBV9 combines with J gene TRBJ2-3; D is ambiguous. The V gene's germline CDR1 is SGDLS and CDR2 YYNGEE. Trimming removed 0 bases at V and 0 bases at J, with 11 bases between. The CDR3 is 16 residues long. In DNA form, the CDR3 reads TGTGCCAGCAGCGTAGAGTCTATCCCTAGCACAGATACGCAGTATTTT. This translates into CASSVESIPSTDTQYF.

The chain couples TRBV24-1 to TRBJ1-2; TRBD1 is a possible D gene (5 bases). The CDR3 is made up of 18 amino acids. Germline CDR1 KGHDR, CDR2 SFDVKD. Trimming took 7 bases from V and 5 from J, leaving 28 bases between them. CDR3 amino acids: CATSQRGGDPGGVYGYTF. CDR3 nucleotides: TGTGCCACCAGCCAAAGAGGCGGGGACCCCGGAGGGGTATATGGCTACACCTTC.

This chain connects TRBV7-3 to TRBJ2-2; perhaps TRBD1 as D (7 bases). CDR1 and CDR2 from the germline V gene are SGHTA and FQGTGA. The CDR3 is 14 amino acids. Trimming took 9 bases from V and 7 from J, leaving 18 bases between them. CDR3 sequence: CASKVDREDGELFF. Written as DNA, the CDR3 is TGTGCCAGTAAAGTCGACAGGGAGGACGGGGAGCTGTTTTTT.

This chain uses TRBV7-6 with TRBJ2-7; no firm D call. CDR1 is SGHVS, CDR2 FNYEAQ, per germline. This CDR3 comprises 11 residues. Trimming left V 4 bases short and J 3 bases short, with 4 bases between. The DNA for the CDR3 is TGTGCCAGCAGCTCTTTCTACGAGCAGTACTTC. Protein: CASSSFYEQYF.

The chain couples TRBV27 to TRBJ2-5, with D unresolved. CDR3 size: 11 residues. The germline V gene has CDR1 MNHEY and CDR2 SMNVEV (reference sequence). V lost 4 bases to trimming and J lost 5 bases, with 5 bases between them. CDR3 sequence reads: CASSSWETQYF. The CDR3 DNA is TGTGCCAGCAGTTCGTGGGAGACCCAGTACTTC.

CDR3 residues: CASSSQGNTEAFF. The CDR3 coding sequence is TGCGCCAGCAGCTCGCAGGGGAACACTGAAGCTTTCTTT. This chain links TRBV5-1 with TRBJ1-1; D is perhaps TRBD1 (5 bases). V was pared by 3 bases and J by 1 base, with 7 bases between. Looked up from germline, CDR1 is SGHRS and CDR2 is YFSETQ. The CDR3 is made up of 13 amino acids. Based on the CDR3 plus reference TRBV5-1 and TRBJ1-1, the full variable domain is KAGVTQTPRYLIKTRGQQVTLSCSPISGHRSVSWYQQTPGQGLQFLFEYFSETQRNKGNFPGRFSGRQFSNSRSEMNVSTLELGDSALYLCASSSQGNTEAFFGQGTRLTVV.

The CDR3 reads CASSYRSRSKSYGYTF. The CDR3 bases are TGTGCCAGCAGTTATCGCAGCCGGAGCAAGTCCTATGGCTACACCTTC. The chain has TRBV6-5 and TRBJ1-2; D gene unclear. V lost 3 bases and J lost 4, with 18 bases in between. The CDR3 extends over 16 amino acids. CDR1 MNHEY and CDR2 SVGAGI come from the germline V gene.

This chain uses TRBV7-9 with TRBJ2-7, with D possibly matching TRBD2 (5 bases). V was trimmed by 2 bases and J by 4 bases, leaving 9 bases between them. Germline V gives CDR1 SEHNR, CDR2 FQNEAQ (reference sequence). This CDR3 spans 13 amino acids. The CDR3 is CASSLREFYEQYF. CDR3 DNA: TGTGCCAGCAGCTTACGGGAATTTTACGAGCAGTACTTC.

This sequence joins TRBV25-1 and TRBJ1-1, with D unresolved. Trimming removed 1 base from V and 8 bases from J, with 14 bases in between. In germline, CDR1 is MGHDK, CDR2 SYGVNS. This CDR3 region has 14 residues. The CDR3 DNA is TGTGCCAGCAGTGAATCCCGGTCGGGGAGGGAAGCTTTCTTT. Translating gives CASSESRSGREAFF. Using reference TRBV25-1 and TRBJ1-1 for the parts outside the CDR3, the full variable domain is EADIYQTPRYLVIGTGKKITLECSQTMGHDKMYWYQQDPGMELHLIHYSYGVNSTEKGDLSSESTVSRIRTEHFPLTLESARPSHTSQYLCASSESRSGREAFFGQGTRLTVV.

This chain uses TRBV5-1 with TRBJ2-7, with a weak D call TRBD1 (5 bases). Between the trimmed V and J ends, which lost 0 bases and 6 bases, there was a span of 13 bases. Germline loops: CDR1 SGHRS, CDR2 YFSETQ. The CDR3 runs 14 residues. CDR3 residues: CASSLVQGDREQYF. Here the CDR3 DNA reads TGCGCCAGCAGCTTGGTGCAGGGCGACCGCGAGCAGTACTTC.

The CDR3 loop reads CASSATGTLNTGELFF. CDR3 nucleotide sequence: TGTGCCAGCAGTGCCACAGGGACATTAAACACCGGGGAGCTGTTTTTT. The rearrangement uses TRBV6-1 and TRBJ2-2, with D perhaps TRBD1 (6 bases). This CDR3 contains 16 residues. The V end was cut by 4 bases, the J end by 2 bases, with 14 bases between. Per the germline V gene, CDR1 is MNHNS and CDR2 is SASEGT.